The 6 T cell receptor beta chains reported below all come from one sample, sequenced in a study of T cell clones after liver transplantation. The repertoire was sequenced with immunoSEQ multiplex PCR; TCRdb's copy has only in-frame clones and lacks some. The sample holds 40,000 to 55,000 clones, 65% to 80% seen once. Sample: CD4+ T cells from blood, taken around 54 months after liver transplant. These receptors were obtained from a human patient who received a liver transplant. Some of the T cells might come from the graft donor.

The chain links TRBV30 to TRBJ2-5; TRBD1 matches 7 bases. Germline CDR1 GTSNPN, CDR2 SVGIG (reference sequence). Trimming removed 5 bases from V and 4 bases from J; junction bases left unmatched: 10. The CDR3 totals 14 residues. DNA of the CDR3: TGTGCCTGGGGCAAGGGACAGACCAGAGAGACCCAGTACTTC. It encodes CAWGKGQTRETQYF.

This clone was seen just once. This sequence joins TRBV5-6 and TRBJ2-3; the match to TRBD1 covers 10 bases. V shed 5 bases, J shed 2 bases, and the junction held 5 bases outside the gene matches. The CDR3 runs to 15 residues. Germline V gene data show CDR1 as SGHDT and CDR2 as YYEEEE. The CDR3: CASRKTGGNTDTQYF. CDR3 coding DNA: TGTGCCAGCAGGAAGACAGGGGGCAACACAGATACGCAGTATTTT.

This clone was detected a few times. This chain connects TRBV16 to TRBJ1-2; 7 bases map to TRBD1. J lost 2 bases, V lost 4 bases, and 7 bases had no gene match. Looked up from germline, CDR1 is KGHSY and CDR2 is FQNENV. The CDR3 length is 15 residues. In DNA form, the CDR3 reads TGTGCCAGCAGCCCTCGGACAGGCGCAAACTATGGCTACACCTTC. Its translation: CASSPRTGANYGYTF.

The V gene is TRBV18, the J gene TRBJ1-3, with 9 bases fitting TRBD1. Germline V gene sequence: CDR1 KGHSH, CDR2 LQKENI. The CDR3 contains 15 residues. The junction had 5 bases not matched to a gene; V was cut back by 0 bases and J by 8 bases. CDR3 in amino acids: CASSPPSQGADTIYF. DNA of the CDR3: TGTGCCAGCTCACCACCCTCACAGGGGGCGGACACCATATATTTT.

This rearrangement joins TRBV9 to TRBJ2-2, with TRBD2 matching over 9 bases. Per germline, CDR1 SGDLS and CDR2 YYNGEE. The CDR3 spans 15 residues. J was trimmed by 13 bases and V by 4 bases; bases with no gene match: 14. The CDR3 nucleotides are TGTGCCAGCAGCCTAGGAACTAGCGGGCCGGGTGGGCTGTTTTTT. Protein sequence: CASSLGTSGPGGLFF. Supplemented by reference TRBV9 and TRBJ2-2, the full variable domain reads DSGVTQTPKHLITATGQRVTLRCSPRSGDLSVYWYQQSLDQGLQFLIQYYNGEERAKGNILERFSAQQFPDLHSELNLSSLELGDSALYFCASSLGTSGPGGLFFGEGSRLTVL.

V gene TRBV21-1 combines with J gene TRBJ2-7; TRBD2 was called by the table and not checked on the DNA. TRBV21-1 is tagged as a pseudogene. This CDR3 contains 14 residues. CDR3 DNA: TGTGCCAGCAGCAAATCGGGACTAGGCTACGAGCAGTACTTC. Translating gives CASSKSGLGYEQYF.